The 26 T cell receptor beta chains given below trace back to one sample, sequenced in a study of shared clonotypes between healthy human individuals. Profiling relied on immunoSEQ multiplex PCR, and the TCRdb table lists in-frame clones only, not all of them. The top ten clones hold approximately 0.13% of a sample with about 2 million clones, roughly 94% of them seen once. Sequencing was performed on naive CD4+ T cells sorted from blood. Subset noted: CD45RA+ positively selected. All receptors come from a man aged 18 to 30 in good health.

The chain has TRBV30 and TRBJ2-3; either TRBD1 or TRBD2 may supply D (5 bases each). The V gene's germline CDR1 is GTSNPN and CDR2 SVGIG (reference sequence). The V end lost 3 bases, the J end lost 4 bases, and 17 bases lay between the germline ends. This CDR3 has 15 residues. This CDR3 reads CAWSSGTGSADTQYF. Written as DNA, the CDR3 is TGTGCCTGGAGCTCCGGGACCGGAAGCGCAGATACGCAGTATTTT.

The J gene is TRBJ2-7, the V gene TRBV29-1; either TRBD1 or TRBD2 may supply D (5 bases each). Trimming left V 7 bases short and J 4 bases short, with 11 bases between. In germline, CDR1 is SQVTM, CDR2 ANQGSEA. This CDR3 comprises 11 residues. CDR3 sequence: CSGSGGYEQYF. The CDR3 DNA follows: TGCAGCGGGAGTGGGGGTTACGAGCAGTACTTC.

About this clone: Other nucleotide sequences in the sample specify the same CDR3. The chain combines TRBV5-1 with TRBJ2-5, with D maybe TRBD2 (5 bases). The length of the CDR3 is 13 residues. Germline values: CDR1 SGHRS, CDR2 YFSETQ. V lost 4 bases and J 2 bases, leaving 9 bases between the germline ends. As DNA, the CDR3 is TGCGCCAGCAGCCTACTAGGGCAAGAGACCCAGTACTTC. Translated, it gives CASSLLGQETQYF.

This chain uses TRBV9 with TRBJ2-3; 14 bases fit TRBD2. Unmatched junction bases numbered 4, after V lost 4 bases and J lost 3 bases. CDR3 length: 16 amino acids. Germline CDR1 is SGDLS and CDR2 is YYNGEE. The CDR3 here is CASSLRTSGGTDTQYF. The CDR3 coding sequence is TGTGCCAGCAGCCTACGGACTAGCGGGGGGACAGATACGCAGTATTTT. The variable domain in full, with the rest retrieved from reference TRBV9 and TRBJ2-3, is DSGVTQTPKHLITATGQRVTLRCSPRSGDLSVYWYQQSLDQGLQFLIQYYNGEERAKGNILERFSAQQFPDLHSELNLSSLELGDSALYFCASSLRTSGGTDTQYFGPGTRLTVL.

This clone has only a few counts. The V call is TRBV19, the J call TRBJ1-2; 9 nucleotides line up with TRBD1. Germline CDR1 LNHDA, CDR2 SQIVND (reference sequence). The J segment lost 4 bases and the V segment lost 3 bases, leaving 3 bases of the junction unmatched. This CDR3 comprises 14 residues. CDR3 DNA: TGTGCCAGTAGTATCGGGACAGGGACCTATGGCTACACCTTC. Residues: CASSIGTGTYGYTF.

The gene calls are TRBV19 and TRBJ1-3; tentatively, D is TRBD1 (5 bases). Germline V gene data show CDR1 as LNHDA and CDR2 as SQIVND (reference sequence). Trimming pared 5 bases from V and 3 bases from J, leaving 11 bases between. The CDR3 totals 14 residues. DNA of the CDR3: TGTGCCAGTAGTCTCGGGACGATTGGAAACACCATATATTTT. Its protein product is CASSLGTIGNTIYF. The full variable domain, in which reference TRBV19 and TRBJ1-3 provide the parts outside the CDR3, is DGGITQSPKYLFRKEGQNVTLSCEQNLNHDAMYWYRQDPGQGLRLIYYSQIVNDFQKGDIAEGYSVSREKKESFPLTVTSAQKNPTAFYLCASSLGTIGNTIYFGEGSWLTVV.

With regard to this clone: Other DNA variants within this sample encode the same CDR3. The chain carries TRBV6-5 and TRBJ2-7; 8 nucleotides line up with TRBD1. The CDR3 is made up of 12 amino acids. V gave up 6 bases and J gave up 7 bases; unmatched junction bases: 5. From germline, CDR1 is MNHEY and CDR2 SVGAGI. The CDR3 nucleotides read TGTGCCAGCAGGCAGGGGGCGGGTGAGCAGTACTTC. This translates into CASRQGAGEQYF.

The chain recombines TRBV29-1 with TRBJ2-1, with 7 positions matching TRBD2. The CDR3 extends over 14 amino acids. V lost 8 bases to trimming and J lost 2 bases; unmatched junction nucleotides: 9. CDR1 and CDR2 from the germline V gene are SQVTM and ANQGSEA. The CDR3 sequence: CSMRMSGAYNEQFF. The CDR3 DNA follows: TGCAGCATGAGAATGAGCGGGGCCTACAATGAGCAGTTCTTC.

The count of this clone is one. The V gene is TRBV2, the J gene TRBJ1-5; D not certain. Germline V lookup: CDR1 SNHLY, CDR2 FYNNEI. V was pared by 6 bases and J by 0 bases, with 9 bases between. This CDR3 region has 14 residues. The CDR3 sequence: CASRAAVSNQPQHF. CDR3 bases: TGTGCCAGCAGGGCAGCCGTTAGCAATCAGCCCCAGCATTTT.

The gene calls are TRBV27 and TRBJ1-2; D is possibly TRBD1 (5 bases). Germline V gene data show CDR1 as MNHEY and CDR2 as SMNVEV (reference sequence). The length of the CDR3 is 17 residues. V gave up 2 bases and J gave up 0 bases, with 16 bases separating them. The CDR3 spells CASSLRQLWGANYGYTF. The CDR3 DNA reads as TGTGCCAGCAGTTTACGACAGCTCTGGGGCGCTAACTATGGCTACACCTTC.

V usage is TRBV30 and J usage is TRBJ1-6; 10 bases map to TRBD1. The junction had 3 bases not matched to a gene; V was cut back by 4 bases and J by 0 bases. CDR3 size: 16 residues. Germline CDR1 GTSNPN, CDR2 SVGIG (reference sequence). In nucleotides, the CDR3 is TGTGCCTGGACGACAGGGGGCTCCTCCTATAATTCACCCCTCCACTTT. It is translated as CAWTTGGSSYNSPLHF.

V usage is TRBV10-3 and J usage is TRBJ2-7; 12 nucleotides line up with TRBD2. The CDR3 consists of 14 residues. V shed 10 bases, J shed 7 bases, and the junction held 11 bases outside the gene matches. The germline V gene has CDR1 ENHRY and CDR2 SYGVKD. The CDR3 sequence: CATRTSGITREQYF. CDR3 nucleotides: TGTGCCACCAGGACTAGCGGGATAACAAGGGAGCAGTACTTC.

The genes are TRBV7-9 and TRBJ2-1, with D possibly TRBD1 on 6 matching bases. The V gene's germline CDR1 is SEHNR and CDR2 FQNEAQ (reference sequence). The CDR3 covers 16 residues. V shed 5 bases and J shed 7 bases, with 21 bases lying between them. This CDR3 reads CASSIGGPKFFNEQFF. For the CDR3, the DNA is TGTGCCAGCAGCATAGGGGGTCCCAAATTTTTTAATGAGCAGTTCTTC.

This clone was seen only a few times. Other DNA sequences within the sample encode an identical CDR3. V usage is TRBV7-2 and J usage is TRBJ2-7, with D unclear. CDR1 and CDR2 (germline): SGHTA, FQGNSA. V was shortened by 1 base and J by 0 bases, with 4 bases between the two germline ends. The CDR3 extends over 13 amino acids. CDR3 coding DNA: TGTGCCAGCAGCTTAGGGGTCTCCTACGAGCAGTACTTC. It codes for CASSLGVSYEQYF.

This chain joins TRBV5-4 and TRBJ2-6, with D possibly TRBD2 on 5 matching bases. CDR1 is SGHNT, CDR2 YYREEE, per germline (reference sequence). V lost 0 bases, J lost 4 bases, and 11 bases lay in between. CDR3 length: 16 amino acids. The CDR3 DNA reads TGTGCCAGCAGCTTGGTGGGAGCTACCGGGGCCAACGTCCTGACTTTC. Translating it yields CASSLVGATGANVLTF.

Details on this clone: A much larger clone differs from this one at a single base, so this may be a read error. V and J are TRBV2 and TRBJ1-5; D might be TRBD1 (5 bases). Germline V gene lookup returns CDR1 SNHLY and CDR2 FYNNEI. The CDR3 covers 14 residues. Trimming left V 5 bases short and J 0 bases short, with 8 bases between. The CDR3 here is CASSWGSSNQPQHF. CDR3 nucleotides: TGTGCCAGCAGTTGGGGGAGTAGCAATCAGCCCCAGCATTTT.

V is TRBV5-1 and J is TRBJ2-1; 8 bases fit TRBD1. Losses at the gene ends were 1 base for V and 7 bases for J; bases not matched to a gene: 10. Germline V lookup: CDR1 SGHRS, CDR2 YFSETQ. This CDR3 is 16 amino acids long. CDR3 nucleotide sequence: TGCGCCAGCAGCTTGCGGACAGGGAAATTAGTAAATGAGCAGTTCTTC. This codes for CASSLRTGKLVNEQFF.

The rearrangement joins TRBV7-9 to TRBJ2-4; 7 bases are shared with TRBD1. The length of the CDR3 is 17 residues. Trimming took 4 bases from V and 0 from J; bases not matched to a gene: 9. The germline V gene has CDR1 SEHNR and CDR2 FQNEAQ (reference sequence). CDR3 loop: CASSWPTGTIAKNIQYF. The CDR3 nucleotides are TGTGCCAGCAGCTGGCCGACAGGGACGATAGCCAAAAACATTCAGTACTTC.

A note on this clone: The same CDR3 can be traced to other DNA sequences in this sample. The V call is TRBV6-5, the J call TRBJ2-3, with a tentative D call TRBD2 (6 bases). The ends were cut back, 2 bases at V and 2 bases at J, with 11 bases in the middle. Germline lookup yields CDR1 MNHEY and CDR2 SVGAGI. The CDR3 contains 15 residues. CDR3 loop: CASSYLGSSTDTQYF. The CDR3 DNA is TGTGCCAGCAGTTACCTCGGGAGTTCCACAGATACGCAGTATTTT.

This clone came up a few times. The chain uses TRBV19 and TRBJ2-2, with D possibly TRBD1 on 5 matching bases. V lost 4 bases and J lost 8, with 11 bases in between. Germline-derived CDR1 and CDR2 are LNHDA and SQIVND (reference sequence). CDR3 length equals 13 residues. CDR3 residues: CASSTRRDGELFF. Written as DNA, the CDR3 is TGTGCCAGTAGTACCCGCAGGGATGGGGAGCTGTTTTTT.

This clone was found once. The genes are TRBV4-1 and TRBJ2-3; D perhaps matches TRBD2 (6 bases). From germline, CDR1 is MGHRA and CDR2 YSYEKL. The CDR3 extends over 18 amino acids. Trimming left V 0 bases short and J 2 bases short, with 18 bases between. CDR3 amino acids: CASSQESGIGGNTDTQYF. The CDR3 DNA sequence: TGCGCCAGCAGCCAAGAATCAGGTATCGGGGGTAACACAGATACGCAGTATTTT.

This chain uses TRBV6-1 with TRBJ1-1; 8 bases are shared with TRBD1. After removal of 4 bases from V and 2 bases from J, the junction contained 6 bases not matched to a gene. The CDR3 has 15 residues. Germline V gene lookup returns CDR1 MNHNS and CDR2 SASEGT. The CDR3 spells CASSVYRGTNTEAFF. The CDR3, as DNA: TGTGCCAGCAGTGTATACAGGGGGACTAACACTGAAGCTTTCTTT.

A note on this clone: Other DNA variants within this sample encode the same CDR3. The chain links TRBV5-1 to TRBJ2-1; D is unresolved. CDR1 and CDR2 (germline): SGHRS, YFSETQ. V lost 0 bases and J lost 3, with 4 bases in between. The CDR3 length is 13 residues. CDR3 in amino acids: CASSLGGYNEQFF. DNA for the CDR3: TGCGCCAGCAGCTTGGGAGGCTACAATGAGCAGTTCTTC.

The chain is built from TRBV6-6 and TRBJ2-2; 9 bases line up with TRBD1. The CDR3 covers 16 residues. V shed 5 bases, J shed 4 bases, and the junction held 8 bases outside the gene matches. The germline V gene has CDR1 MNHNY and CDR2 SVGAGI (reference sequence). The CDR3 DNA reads TGTGCCAGCAGTGCCCAGGGACAGGGAATCACCGGGGAGCTGTTTTTT. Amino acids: CASSAQGQGITGELFF.

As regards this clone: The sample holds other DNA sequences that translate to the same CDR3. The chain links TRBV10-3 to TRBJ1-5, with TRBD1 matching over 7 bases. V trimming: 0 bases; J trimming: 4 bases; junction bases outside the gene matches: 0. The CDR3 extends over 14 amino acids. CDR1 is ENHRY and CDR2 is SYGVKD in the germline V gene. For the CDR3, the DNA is TGTGCCATCAGTGAGTCGGGACAGAATCAGCCCCAGCATTTT. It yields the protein CAISESGQNQPQHF.

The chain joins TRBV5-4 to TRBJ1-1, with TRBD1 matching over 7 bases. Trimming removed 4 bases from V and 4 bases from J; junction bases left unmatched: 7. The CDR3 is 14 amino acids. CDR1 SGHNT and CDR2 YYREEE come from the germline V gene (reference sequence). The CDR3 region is CASSRDRVGTEAFF. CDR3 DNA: TGTGCCAGCAGCCGCGACAGGGTGGGCACTGAAGCTTTCTTT.